The TCR beta chain described here comes from a study of blood T cell repertoires in COVID-19. As for the study in general: From T cells, B-cell-depleted T cells, or PBMCs came the material, which was cDNA or gDNA.

Original methodology: Reference gene primers were amplified, and this amplification served to estimate nucleated cell counts. Using immunoSEQ multiplex PCR, the repertoire was profiled, and TCRdb retains in-frame clones only, with some absent. That table is the source of V, J and clone size, and D and trimming were worked out from the DNA. The sample shows fewer than 150,000 clones, around 86% of them seen only once. The CDR3 runs to 14 residues. The sample was peripheral blood. This chain links TRBV21-1 with TRBJ2-7; TRBD1 is the table's D call, not checked against the DNA. TRBV21-1 is a pseudogene locus. This sequence was found in a woman aged 45-60 years who had recovered from COVID-19. The CDR3 is CASSKRTGTYEQYF. For the CDR3, the DNA is TGTGCCAGCAGCAAGAGGACAGGGACCTACGAGCAGTACTTC.